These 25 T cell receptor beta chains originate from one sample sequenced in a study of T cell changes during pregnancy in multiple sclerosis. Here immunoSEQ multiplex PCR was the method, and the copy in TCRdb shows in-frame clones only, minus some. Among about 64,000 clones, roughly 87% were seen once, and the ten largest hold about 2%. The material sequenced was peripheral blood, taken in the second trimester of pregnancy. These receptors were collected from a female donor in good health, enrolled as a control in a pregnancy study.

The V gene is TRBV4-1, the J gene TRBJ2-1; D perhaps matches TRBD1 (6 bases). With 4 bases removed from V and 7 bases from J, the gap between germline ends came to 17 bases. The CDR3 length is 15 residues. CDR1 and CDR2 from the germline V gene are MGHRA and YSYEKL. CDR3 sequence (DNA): TGCGCCAGCAGCCCAGAAAGTCGGACAGTGAATGAGCAGTTCTTC. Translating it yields CASSPESRTVNEQFF.

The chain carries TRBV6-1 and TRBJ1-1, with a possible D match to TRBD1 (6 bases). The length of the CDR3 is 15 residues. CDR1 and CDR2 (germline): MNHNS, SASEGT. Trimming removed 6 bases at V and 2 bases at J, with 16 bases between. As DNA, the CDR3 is TGTGCCAGCAGCCCCTTCCGGGGGGCAAACACTGAAGCTTTCTTT. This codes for CASSPFRGANTEAFF.

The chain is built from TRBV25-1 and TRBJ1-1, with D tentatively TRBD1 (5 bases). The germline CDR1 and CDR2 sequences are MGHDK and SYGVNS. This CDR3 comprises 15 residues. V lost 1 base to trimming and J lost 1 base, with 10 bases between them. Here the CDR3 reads CASSELWGGNTEAFF. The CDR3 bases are TGTGCCAGCAGTGAATTATGGGGCGGGAACACTGAAGCTTTCTTT.

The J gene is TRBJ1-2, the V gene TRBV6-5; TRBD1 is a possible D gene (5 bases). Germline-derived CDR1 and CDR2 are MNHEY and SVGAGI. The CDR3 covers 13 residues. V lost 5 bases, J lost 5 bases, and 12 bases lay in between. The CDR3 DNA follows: TGTGCCAGCAGTACCGACAGCGGGTATGGCTACACCTTC. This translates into CASSTDSGYGYTF.

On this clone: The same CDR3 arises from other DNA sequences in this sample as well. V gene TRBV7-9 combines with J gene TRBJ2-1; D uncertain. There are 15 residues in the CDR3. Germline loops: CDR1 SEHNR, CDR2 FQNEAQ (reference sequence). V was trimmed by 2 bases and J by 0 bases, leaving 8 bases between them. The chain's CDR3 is CASSLSESSYNEQFF. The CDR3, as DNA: TGTGCCAGCAGCTTATCTGAGAGCTCCTACAATGAGCAGTTCTTC.

DNA of the CDR3: TGTGCCAGCAATCAAATAGCTTTTAACTACAATGAGCAGTTCTTC. As protein: CASNQIAFNYNEQFF. The chain combines TRBV6-1 with TRBJ2-1; no firm D call. The length of the CDR3 is 15 residues. Trimming pared 7 bases from V and 3 bases from J, leaving 16 bases between. CDR1 and CDR2 from the germline V gene are MNHNS and SASEGT.

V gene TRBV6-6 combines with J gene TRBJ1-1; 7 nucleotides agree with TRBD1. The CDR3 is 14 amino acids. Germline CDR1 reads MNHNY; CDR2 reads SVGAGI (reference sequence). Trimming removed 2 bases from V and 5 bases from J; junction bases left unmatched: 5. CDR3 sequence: CASSYGARGTEAFF. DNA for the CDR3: TGTGCCAGCAGTTACGGCGCCAGGGGGACTGAAGCTTTCTTT.

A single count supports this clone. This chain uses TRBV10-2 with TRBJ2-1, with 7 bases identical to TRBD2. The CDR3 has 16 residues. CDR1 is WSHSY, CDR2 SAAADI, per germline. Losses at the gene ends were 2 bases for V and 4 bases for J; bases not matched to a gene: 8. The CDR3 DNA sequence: TGCGCCAGCAGTGAGGAAGGTCTAGCGGTGTACAATGAGCAGTTCTTC. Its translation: CASSEEGLAVYNEQFF.

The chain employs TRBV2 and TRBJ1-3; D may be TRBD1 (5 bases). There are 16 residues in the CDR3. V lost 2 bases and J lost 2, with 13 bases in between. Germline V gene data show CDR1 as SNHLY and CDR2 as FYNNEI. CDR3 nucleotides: TGTGCCAGCAGTGAACACCCCGACAGTGCTGGAAACACCATATATTTT. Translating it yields CASSEHPDSAGNTIYF.

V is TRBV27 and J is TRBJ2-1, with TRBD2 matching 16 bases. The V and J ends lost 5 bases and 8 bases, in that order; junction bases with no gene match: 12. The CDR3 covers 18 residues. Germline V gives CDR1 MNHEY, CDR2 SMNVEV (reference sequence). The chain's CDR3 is CASSTTKGGLAGGDEQFF. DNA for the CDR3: TGTGCCAGCAGTACCACCAAGGGGGGACTAGCGGGAGGGGATGAGCAGTTCTTC.

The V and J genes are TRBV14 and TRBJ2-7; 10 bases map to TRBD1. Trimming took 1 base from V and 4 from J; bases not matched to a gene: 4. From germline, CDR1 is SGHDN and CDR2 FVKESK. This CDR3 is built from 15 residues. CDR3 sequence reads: CASSQGTGGFYEQYF. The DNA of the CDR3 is TGTGCCAGCAGCCAAGGGACAGGGGGTTTTTACGAGCAGTACTTC.

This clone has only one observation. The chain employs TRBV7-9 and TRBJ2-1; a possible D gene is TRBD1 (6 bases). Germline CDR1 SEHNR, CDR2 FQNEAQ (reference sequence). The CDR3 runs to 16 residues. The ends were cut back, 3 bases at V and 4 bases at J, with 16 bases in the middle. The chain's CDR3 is CASSFRRARGYNEQFF. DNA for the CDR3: TGTGCCAGCAGCTTTAGGCGGGCGAGGGGGTACAATGAGCAGTTCTTC.

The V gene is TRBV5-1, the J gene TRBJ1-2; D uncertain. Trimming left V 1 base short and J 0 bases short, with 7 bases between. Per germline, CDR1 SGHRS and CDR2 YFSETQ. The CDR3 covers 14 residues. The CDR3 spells CASSLSLANYGYTF. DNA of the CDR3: TGCGCCAGCAGCTTGTCGTTAGCTAACTATGGCTACACCTTC.

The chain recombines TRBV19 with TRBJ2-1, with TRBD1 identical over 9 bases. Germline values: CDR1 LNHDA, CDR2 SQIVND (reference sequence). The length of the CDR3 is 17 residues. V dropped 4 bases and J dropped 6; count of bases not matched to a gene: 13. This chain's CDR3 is CASSTLPGQGHLNEQFF. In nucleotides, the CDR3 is TGTGCCAGTAGTACGCTACCGGGACAGGGTCATCTCAATGAGCAGTTCTTC.

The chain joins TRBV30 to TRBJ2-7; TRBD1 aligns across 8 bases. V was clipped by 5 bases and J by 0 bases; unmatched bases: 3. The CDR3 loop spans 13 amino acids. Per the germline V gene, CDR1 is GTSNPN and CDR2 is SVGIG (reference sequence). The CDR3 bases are TGTGCCTGGTTTGACAGGGGCTCCTACGAGCAGTACTTC. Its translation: CAWFDRGSYEQYF.

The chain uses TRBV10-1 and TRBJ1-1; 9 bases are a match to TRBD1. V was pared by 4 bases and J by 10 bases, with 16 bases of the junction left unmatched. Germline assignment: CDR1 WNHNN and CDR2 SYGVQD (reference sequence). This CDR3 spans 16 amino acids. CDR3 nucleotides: TGCGCCAGCAGTGGACCCCTACCCGGGACAGGGTACCGAGCTTTCTTT. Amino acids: CASSGPLPGTGYRAFF.

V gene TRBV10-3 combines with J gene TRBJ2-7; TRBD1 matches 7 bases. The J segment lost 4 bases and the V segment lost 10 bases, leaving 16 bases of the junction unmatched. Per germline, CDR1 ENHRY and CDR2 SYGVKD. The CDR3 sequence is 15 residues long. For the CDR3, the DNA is TGTGCCACCGTCCTAGGGACAGCGGACGCTTACGAGCAGTACTTC. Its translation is CATVLGTADAYEQYF.

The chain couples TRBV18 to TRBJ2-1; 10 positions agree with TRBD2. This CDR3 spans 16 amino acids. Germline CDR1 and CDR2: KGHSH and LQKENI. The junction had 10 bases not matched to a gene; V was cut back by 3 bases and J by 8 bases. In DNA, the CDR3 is TGTGCCAGCTCACCGTCGGCTAGCGGGAGTAACGATGAGCAGTTCTTC. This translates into CASSPSASGSNDEQFF.

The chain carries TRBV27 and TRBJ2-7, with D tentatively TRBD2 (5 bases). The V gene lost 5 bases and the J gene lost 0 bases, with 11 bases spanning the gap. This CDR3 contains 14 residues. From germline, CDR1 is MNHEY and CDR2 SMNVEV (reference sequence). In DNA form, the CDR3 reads TGTGCCAGCAGTCCAGGACTGAGCTCCTACGAGCAGTACTTC. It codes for CASSPGLSSYEQYF.

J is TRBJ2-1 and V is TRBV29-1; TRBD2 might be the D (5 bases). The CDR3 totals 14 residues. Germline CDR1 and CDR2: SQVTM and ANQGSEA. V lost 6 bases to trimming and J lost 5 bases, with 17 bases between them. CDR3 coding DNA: TGCAGCGTCCTGGAGGAGACCCTTGACAATGAGCAGTTCTTC. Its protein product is CSVLEETLDNEQFF.

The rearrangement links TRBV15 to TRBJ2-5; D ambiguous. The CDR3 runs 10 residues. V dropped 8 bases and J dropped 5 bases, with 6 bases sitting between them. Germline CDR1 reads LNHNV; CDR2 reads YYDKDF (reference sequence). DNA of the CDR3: TGTGCCACCGGCTGGGAGACCCAGTACTTC. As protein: CATGWETQYF.

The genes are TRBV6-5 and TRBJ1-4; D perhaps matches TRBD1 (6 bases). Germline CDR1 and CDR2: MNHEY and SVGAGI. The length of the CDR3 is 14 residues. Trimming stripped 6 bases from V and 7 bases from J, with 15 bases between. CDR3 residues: CASSQGGGGEKLFF. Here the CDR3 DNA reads TGTGCCAGCAGCCAGGGAGGGGGGGGTGAAAAACTGTTTTTT.

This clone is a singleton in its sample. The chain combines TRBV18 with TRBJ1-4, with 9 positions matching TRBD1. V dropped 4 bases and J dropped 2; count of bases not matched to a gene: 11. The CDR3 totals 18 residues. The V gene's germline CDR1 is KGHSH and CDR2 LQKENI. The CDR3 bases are TGTGCCAGCTCACAACAGGGGGCGTATCGAGGGACTAATGAAAAACTGTTTTTT. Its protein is CASSQQGAYRGTNEKLFF.

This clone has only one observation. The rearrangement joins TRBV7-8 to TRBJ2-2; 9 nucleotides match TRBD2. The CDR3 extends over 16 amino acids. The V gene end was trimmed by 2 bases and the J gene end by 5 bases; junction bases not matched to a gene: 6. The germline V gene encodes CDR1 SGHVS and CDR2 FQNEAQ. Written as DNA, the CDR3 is TGTGCCAGCAGCTTAAATGCGGGAGGGAGTACCGGGGAGCTGTTTTTT. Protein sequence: CASSLNAGGSTGELFF.

The CDR3 region has the DNA TGTGCCAGCAGCGATACGGGGGACTCGAACACCGGGGAGCTGTTTTTT. Amino acids: CASSDTGDSNTGELFF. V gene TRBV7-9 combines with J gene TRBJ2-2, with D tentatively TRBD2 (6 bases). Germline assignment: CDR1 SEHNR and CDR2 FQNEAQ (reference sequence). This CDR3 is built from 16 residues. V dropped 5 bases and J dropped 0 bases, with 13 bases sitting between them.